This T cell receptor beta chain was obtained from a study of siplizumab effects on memory and regulatory T cells (dated by TCRdb to between 2018 and 2021). For the study in its entirety: The study looked at the effect of siplizumab, an anti-CD2 antibody, on alloreactive T-cell subsets in allogeneic mixed lymphocyte reactions made from human PBMCs.

Of note for this clone: It has no known antigen specificity. Base qualities were left out, and no much larger clone turns up one base away.

General conclusions and limits of the study: The suppressive function of proliferating Tregs from siplizumab cultures was not functionally confirmed. Because sequences below about 10^-5 frequency were poorly captured, only a minor fraction of alloreactive clones could be mapped to unstimulated subsets. The cumulative frequency of alloreactive sequences traceable to unstimulated CD4+ memory T cells was significantly reduced by siplizumab. A naive or memory phenotype could not be assigned to roughly 80-96% of proliferating CD4+ or CD8+ clones. Compared with memory T cells, unstimulated naive T cells appeared more diverse, and naive cells seemed to make a substantial contribution to the alloresponse. Among mappable alloreactive CD4+ clones, an average Treg-derived fraction of less than 70% was observed with siplizumab, compared with approximately 26% in control reactions.

Receptor libraries were prepared by the immunoSEQ multiplex PCR assay. Approximately 100,000 TCR templates per sample were assayed on the deep sequencing platform. Genomic DNA extracted from sorted T cells was used for TCRbeta CDR3 sequencing. The paper's data handling went like this. The R programming language was used for clonal analysis of the TCRbeta CDR3 data. Comparing unstimulated samples against CFSE-low samples taken after the reaction was how alloreactive CD4+ and CD8+ clones were defined. Regulatory or non-regulatory origin was assigned to alloreactive CD4+ clones by matching of sequences to sorted unstimulated Treg and non-Treg repertoires. Sourced from immuneACCESS, this table was stored by TCRdb with only in-frame sequences that have V and J called. A share of the clones is absent; for the studies checked, an unresolved V gene accounts for under half, and the remainder has no known explanation. V and J calls and clone size are as listed in that table; D and trimming were resolved from the DNA. The sample table contains some 110,000 clones; only one count was recorded for roughly 94% of them. Jointly, the top ten make up roughly 1.8% of the sample.

Counted from cysteine to phenylalanine, this CDR3 has 17 amino acids. Kept here is only the CDR3 DNA, which spans 51 bases and is read in frame from base 1. Per the germline V gene (reference sequence), SEHNR is the CDR1 and FQNEAQ is the CDR2. Trimming takes 2 bases off V and 4 bases off J; junction bases not matched to a gene: 11. Sorted unstimulated T cells and proliferating T cells recovered from mixed lymphocyte reactions were subjected to TCRbeta CDR3 sequencing. Fresh whole blood from under 13 HLA-typed healthy donors was used as the source from which PBMCs were isolated. To map where alloreactive clones came from, CD4+ non-regulatory T cells in the unstimulated state were FACS-sorted.

This clonotype was sampled from a human donor in good health. The sequenced sample was non-Treg CD4+ T cells sorted from blood. Taken with the paper, the label for cell subset or site translates to: FACS-sorted unstimulated CD4+ non-regulatory T cells. This chain is built from TRBV7-9 and TRBJ2-3, and TRBD2 aligns with 8 junction nucleotides. The bases are TGTGCCAGCAGCTTATCCCTTTCGGGACTAGTCTCAGATACGCAGTATTTT. It codes for CASSLSLSGLVSDTQYF. Beyond the CDR3, the reference TRBV7-9 and TRBJ2-3 genes provide the residues; the full variable domain reads: DTGVSQNPRHKITKRGQNVTFRCDPISEHNRLYWYRQTLGQGPEFLTYFQNEAQLEKSRLLSDRFSAERPKGSFSTLEIQRTEQGDSAMYLCASSLSLSGLVSDTQYFGPGTRLTVL.